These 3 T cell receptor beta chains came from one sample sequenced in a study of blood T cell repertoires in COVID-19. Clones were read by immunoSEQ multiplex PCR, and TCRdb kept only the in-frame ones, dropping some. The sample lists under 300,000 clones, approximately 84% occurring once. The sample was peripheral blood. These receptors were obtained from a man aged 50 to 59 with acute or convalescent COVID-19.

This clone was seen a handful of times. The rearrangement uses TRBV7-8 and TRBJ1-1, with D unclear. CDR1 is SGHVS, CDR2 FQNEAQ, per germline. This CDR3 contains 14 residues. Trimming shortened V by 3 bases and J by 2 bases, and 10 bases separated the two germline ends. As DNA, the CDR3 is TGTGCCAGCAGCTTTCACTCCGAAAACACTGAAGCTTTCTTT. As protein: CASSFHSENTEAFF.

This CDR3 is CASAGRTNTGELFF. The CDR3 DNA reads TGTGCCAGCGCGGGTAGGACGAACACCGGGGAGCTGTTTTTT. V and J are TRBV27 and TRBJ2-2; D possibly corresponds to TRBD2 (5 bases). CDR3 length equals 14 residues. CDR1 and CDR2 from the germline V gene are MNHEY and SMNVEV (reference sequence). Trimming cost V 8 bases and J 0 bases, with 10 bases left between them.

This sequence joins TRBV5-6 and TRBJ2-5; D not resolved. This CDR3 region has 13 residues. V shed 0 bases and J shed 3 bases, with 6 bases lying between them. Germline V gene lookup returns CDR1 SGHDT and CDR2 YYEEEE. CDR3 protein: CASSLVQKETQYF. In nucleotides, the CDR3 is TGTGCCAGCAGCTTGGTTCAGAAAGAGACCCAGTACTTC. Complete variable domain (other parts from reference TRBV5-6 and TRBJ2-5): DAGVTQSPTHLIKTRGQQVTLRCSPKSGHDTVSWYQQALGQGPQFIFQYYEEEERQRGNFPDRFSGHQFPNYSSELNVNALLLGDSALYLCASSLVQKETQYFGPGTRLLVL.